The clone carrying this TCR beta chain came up a few times. Antigen unknown. These data originate in a study of blood T cells in healthy people across ages. Study at large: Roughly one uniquely barcoded beta molecule per two T cells was captured. Study results and caveats: Researchers deemed the diversity estimates from one million T cells underestimates. The study lacked donor CMV status, which possibly confounded expanded clonotype changes. As age increased, TCR beta diversity per million T cells fell in a roughly linear fashion.

A second about 6 to 11 cycle PCR used barcoded and J-beta primers. MiXCR, applied by TCRdb to the 5' RACE reads, yields one record per CDR3 protein. The sample lists about 750,000 distinct CDR3 sequences, about 53% occurring once. V lost 4 bases, J lost 0 bases, and 9 bases stayed unmatched. This CDR3 contains 18 residues. The chain joins TRBV12-3 or TRBV12-4 to TRBJ2-6, with 7 bases lining up with TRBD1. This receptor was identified in a man of 80 years or more in good health. The sequenced sample was blood. The CDR3 nucleotides read TGTGCCAGCAGTTCAAATACAGGGGCCTCCTCTGGGGCCAACGTCCTGACTTTC. Amino acids: CASSSNTGASSGANVLTF.